This T cell receptor (beta chain) came from a study of Graves' ophthalmopathy and Graves' hyperthyroidism. Findings of the study overall: Both a roughly 68% sensitivity and an approximately 76% specificity characterized the model's predictions of ophthalmopathy progression. Most expanded clonotypes in thyroid above 0.001 frequency also showed up in blood.

This clonotype was seen a few times. As yet, its antigen is unknown. Germline V gene sequence: CDR1 SNHLY, CDR2 FYNNEI. CDR3 length: 13 amino acids. The V end was cut by 1 base, the J end by 11 bases, with 14 bases between. RNA transcripts yielded amplified TCR beta CDR3 regions. The authors performed first-round RT-PCR with HTBI primers and then a second-round multiplex PCR. TCRdb re-analysed the multiplex PCR reads in MiXCR, keeping a single row per CDR3 protein. The table lists 200,000 to 250,000 distinct CDR3 sequences, about 47% of them singletons. This TCR was recovered from an adult man with Graves' ophthalmopathy. Sequenced input: peripheral blood. The J gene is TRBJ1-1, the V gene TRBV2; D not resolved. CDR3 DNA: TGTGCCAGCAGTGAAGTACGGGAGTTTAGGGCTTTCTTT. Its protein is CASSEVREFRAFF.